A selection of T cell receptor beta chains follows, all from one sample in a study of blood T cell repertoires in COVID-19. Assay: immunoSEQ multiplex PCR; the TCRdb copy retains only in-frame clones and omits some. The sample shows about 140,000 clones, approximately 80% of them seen only once. Sequencing was performed on peripheral blood. Every receptor here comes from a man between 60 and 75 years old with active or convalescent COVID-19. Both conserved end residues are part of each CDR3. Fields, in order: clone size, V gene, D gene, J gene, CDR3 DNA, CDR3 protein. The D gene is left open where the match is weak. Clone sizes are given selectively: once, few, many, or a class where the clone is expanded.

size: once
V: TRBV4-1
D: TRBD2
J: TRBJ2-3
DNA: TGCGCCAGCAGCCCTAATAAGGGCGGGAGAGCCACAGATACGCAGTATTTT
CDR3: CASSPNKGGRATDTQYF

size: few
V: TRBV13
D: TRBD2
J: TRBJ2-3
DNA: TGTGCCAGCAGCTTAGGTATAACTAGCGGGGGGGCCTTAACAGCTACGCAGTATTTT
CDR3: CASSLGITSGGALTATQYF

size: -
V: TRBV19
D: TRBD2
J: TRBJ2-1
DNA: TGTGCCAGTACCCCAAGGGCTAGCGGGAGGGCAAACAATGAGCAGTTCTTC
CDR3: CASTPRASGRANNEQFF

size: -
V: TRBV9
D: TRBD1
J: TRBJ1-2
DNA: TGTGCCAGCAGCAACCGTTGGGACAGCGCTAACTATGGCTACACCTTC
CDR3: CASSNRWDSANYGYTF

size: -
V: TRBV12-3/TRBV12-4
D: -
J: TRBJ1-5
DNA: TGTGCCAGCGGTAGGGGTCAACTTCAGCCCCAGCATTTT
CDR3: CASGRGQLQPQHF

size: -
V: TRBV9
D: TRBD1
J: TRBJ2-1
DNA: TGTGCCAGCAGCGAGGAATTCACAGGGGACGGGAATTACAATGAGCAGTTCTTC
CDR3: CASSEEFTGDGNYNEQFF

size: -
V: TRBV19
D: TRBD1
J: TRBJ1-1
DNA: TGTGCCAGTAGTATAGTAGGGACAGGGGAGAACACTGAAGCTTTCTTT
CDR3: CASSIVGTGENTEAFF

size: few
V: TRBV14
D: TRBD1
J: TRBJ2-5
DNA: TGTGCCAGCAGCCGACAGGGTGAGACCCAGTACTTC
CDR3: CASSRQGETQYF

size: -
V: TRBV7-2
D: TRBD1
J: TRBJ2-6
DNA: TGTGCCAGCAGCTTAGGCCGGGACAGCTCTGGGGCCAACGTCCTGACTTTC
CDR3: CASSLGRDSSGANVLTF

size: many
V: TRBV2
D: TRBD1
J: TRBJ1-5
DNA: TGTGCCAGCAGTGAATTGACAGGGGGTCAGCCCCAGCATTTT
CDR3: CASSELTGGQPQHF

size: -
V: TRBV6-1
D: TRBD2
J: TRBJ2-5
DNA: TGTGCCAGCAGTGAAGAACTAGCGGGAGGGGGGGTGCGAGAGACCCAGTACTTC
CDR3: CASSEELAGGGVRETQYF

size: -
V: TRBV6-5
D: -
J: TRBJ1-2
DNA: TGTGCCAGCAGTTACTTTCAGGGGGGCTACACCTTC
CDR3: CASSYFQGGYTF

size: -
V: TRBV21-1
D: -
J: TRBJ2-1
DNA: TGTGCCAGCAGCAAAACTCGAAGGACAGGGGGTTCCCTTATCTCCTACAATGAGCAGTTCTTC
CDR3: CASSKTRRTGGSLISYNEQFF

size: -
V: TRBV19
D: -
J: TRBJ2-7
DNA: TGTGCCAGTAGTGGAGGGGGCGTCGAGCAGTACTTC
CDR3: CASSGGGVEQYF

size: -
V: TRBV13
D: TRBD1
J: TRBJ2-1
DNA: TGTGCCAGCAGAGGGGACAGGAGCCTGAATGAGCAGTTCTTC
CDR3: CASRGDRSLNEQFF

size: -
V: TRBV6-5
D: -
J: TRBJ1-1
DNA: TGTGCCAGCAGCTATGGTATTGGGGCGTCCACTGAAGCTTTCTTT
CDR3: CASSYGIGASTEAFF

size: -
V: TRBV10-3
D: -
J: TRBJ1-1
DNA: TGTGCCATCAGTGGTACGGGAAACACTGAAGCTTTCTTT
CDR3: CAISGTGNTEAFF

size: -
V: TRBV7-2
D: -
J: TRBJ1-1
DNA: TGTGCCAGCAGCCAGAGGGAGAACACTGAAACTTTCTTT
CDR3: CASSQRENTETFF

size: -
V: TRBV30
D: TRBD1
J: TRBJ1-4
DNA: TGTGCCTGGAACAGGGGATCAACTAATGAAAAACTGTTTTTT
CDR3: CAWNRGSTNEKLFF

size: -
V: TRBV19
D: -
J: TRBJ2-3
DNA: TGTGCCAGTAGTAAACTCCCTTTCACAGATACGCAGTATTTT
CDR3: CASSKLPFTDTQYF

size: -
V: TRBV6-2/TRBV6-3
D: -
J: TRBJ1-5
DNA: TGTGCCAGCAGTTACGGAGATATCAATCAGCCCCAGCATTTT
CDR3: CASSYGDINQPQHF

size: many
V: TRBV9
D: -
J: TRBJ2-1
DNA: TGTGCCAGCAGCGATCCGATCAGTACCAATGAGCAGTTCTTC
CDR3: CASSDPISTNEQFF

size: -
V: TRBV24-1
D: -
J: TRBJ2-1
DNA: TGTGCCACCAGTGATCCGAAAGCCAGGGGTTACCCCTACAATGAGCAGTTCTTC
CDR3: CATSDPKARGYPYNEQFF

size: once
V: TRBV12-3/TRBV12-4
D: -
J: TRBJ1-2
DNA: TGTGCCAGCAGTTCGACCGGGAACTATGGCTACACCTTC
CDR3: CASSSTGNYGYTF

size: -
V: TRBV25-1
D: TRBD1
J: TRBJ1-2
DNA: TGTGCCAGCAGGGGACAGGGGAAGAATTCAGGCTATGGCTACACCTTC
CDR3: CASRGQGKNSGYGYTF

size: few
V: TRBV5-5
D: TRBD1
J: TRBJ2-7
DNA: TGTGCCAGCAGCCGAATGGACAGGGGGCCCTACGAGCAGTACTTC
CDR3: CASSRMDRGPYEQYF

size: -
V: TRBV2
D: -
J: TRBJ1-2
DNA: TGTGCCAGCAGTGATCGTGAAACAGGGAACTATGGCTACACCTTC
CDR3: CASSDRETGNYGYTF

size: -
V: TRBV6-5
D: -
J: TRBJ1-2
DNA: TGTGCCAGCAGCTACGGGGCGGGGACGGCTAACTATGGCTACACCTTC
CDR3: CASSYGAGTANYGYTF

size: -
V: TRBV4-3
D: -
J: TRBJ2-1
DNA: TGCGCCAGCAGCCAAGATACAGCCTACAATGAGCAGTTCTTC
CDR3: CASSQDTAYNEQFF

size: -
V: TRBV9
D: TRBD1
J: TRBJ1-2
DNA: TGTGCCAGCAGCGTAGTAGGGGGCGCGTACTACACCTTC
CDR3: CASSVVGGAYYTF

size: -
V: TRBV18
D: -
J: TRBJ1-2
DNA: TGTGCCAGCTCACCAAGGGGGATTCTTACCGACGGCTATGGCTACACCTTC
CDR3: CASSPRGILTDGYGYTF

size: -
V: TRBV6-5
D: TRBD1
J: TRBJ1-2
DNA: TGTGCCAGCAGCCGGGACAGCTTTAACTATGGCTACACCTTC
CDR3: CASSRDSFNYGYTF

size: -
V: TRBV7-9
D: -
J: TRBJ1-5
DNA: TGTGCCAGCAGCCCCACCGCCGGGCCCCAGCATTTT
CDR3: CASSPTAGPQHF

size: -
V: TRBV3-1/TRBV3-2
D: -
J: TRBJ1-1
DNA: TGTGCCAGCAGCCCCGGGGGTATTACTGAAGCTTTCTTT
CDR3: CASSPGGITEAFF

size: -
V: TRBV3-1/TRBV3-2
D: TRBD1
J: TRBJ2-7
DNA: TGTGCCAGCAGCCAGTCGACAGGGACCTACGAGCAGTACTTC
CDR3: CASSQSTGTYEQYF

size: -
V: TRBV10-3
D: -
J: TRBJ1-2
DNA: TGTGCCATCAGTGAGACAGGGATAGGGTACGGCTACACCTTC
CDR3: CAISETGIGYGYTF

size: few
V: TRBV14
D: -
J: TRBJ1-1
DNA: TGTGCCAGCAGCTTACAGGGTCCGGCTTTCTTT
CDR3: CASSLQGPAFF

size: -
V: TRBV19
D: -
J: TRBJ1-1
DNA: TGTGCCAGTAGTATAGGGGGGGTTCCGGCTTTCTTT
CDR3: CASSIGGVPAFF

size: -
V: TRBV6-1
D: TRBD1
J: TRBJ1-1
DNA: TGTGCCAGCAATTACAGGGGTTCGAACACTGAAGCTTTCTTT
CDR3: CASNYRGSNTEAFF

size: -
V: TRBV30
D: -
J: TRBJ1-6
DNA: TGTGCCTGGAGTGTACCTCTAGGTTCACCCCTCCACTTT
CDR3: CAWSVPLGSPLHF

size: -
V: TRBV29-1
D: TRBD1
J: TRBJ1-2
DNA: TGCCTTACCGGGACAGGGGAATTAGGCTACACCTTC
CDR3: CLTGTGELGYTF

size: -
V: TRBV5-4
D: TRBD1
J: TRBJ1-4
DNA: TGTGCCAGCAGCTTTCTGGGACAGGGGATGAATGAAAAACTGTTTTTT
CDR3: CASSFLGQGMNEKLFF

size: -
V: TRBV4-3
D: TRBD2
J: TRBJ2-2
DNA: TGCGCCAGCAGCCAAGGAGGAATAGCGGGGGGCTCCGGGGAGCTGTTTTTT
CDR3: CASSQGGIAGGSGELFF

size: -
V: TRBV11-2
D: -
J: TRBJ2-1
DNA: TGTGCCAGCAGCTTAGGGAGGCCAACCCTTAATGAGCAGTTCTTC
CDR3: CASSLGRPTLNEQFF

size: -
V: TRBV7-9
D: TRBD1
J: TRBJ1-2
DNA: TGTGCCAGCAGCACCCCGACAGGGGCTTTTGGCTACACCTTC
CDR3: CASSTPTGAFGYTF

size: -
V: TRBV5-1
D: -
J: TRBJ2-1
DNA: TGCGCCAGCAGCCCCGGACGGGTCGGGGATGAGCAGTTCTTC
CDR3: CASSPGRVGDEQFF

size: -
V: TRBV5-4
D: -
J: TRBJ1-6
DNA: TGTGCCAGCAGCTTGTCGACAGGAGCAAATTCACCCCTCCACTTT
CDR3: CASSLSTGANSPLHF

size: -
V: TRBV9
D: TRBD1
J: TRBJ1-1
DNA: TGTGCCAGCAGCGTAATTTCGACAGGGGGAATTGAAGCTTTCTTT
CDR3: CASSVISTGGIEAFF

size: -
V: TRBV16
D: TRBD1
J: TRBJ1-4
DNA: TGTGCCAGCAGCCTTCTGACAGGGGGTGACGAAAAACTGTTTTTT
CDR3: CASSLLTGGDEKLFF

size: -
V: TRBV12-5
D: -
J: TRBJ2-1
DNA: TGTGCTAGTGGTTTGATGCAGGGCGGGACCTACAATGAGCAGTTCTTC
CDR3: CASGLMQGGTYNEQFF

size: -
V: TRBV29-1
D: TRBD1
J: TRBJ2-1
DNA: TGCAGCGTTTCCAGATCCGGGACAGGGGATATTGAGCAGTTCTTC
CDR3: CSVSRSGTGDIEQFF

size: -
V: TRBV27
D: -
J: TRBJ1-3
DNA: TGTGCCAGCAGTTTATCGAATCCGGGGAAGGCTGGAAACACCATATATTTT
CDR3: CASSLSNPGKAGNTIYF

size: -
V: TRBV18
D: -
J: TRBJ1-2
DNA: TGTGCCAGCTCTCCACCGGGCGAGTATGGCTACACCTTC
CDR3: CASSPPGEYGYTF